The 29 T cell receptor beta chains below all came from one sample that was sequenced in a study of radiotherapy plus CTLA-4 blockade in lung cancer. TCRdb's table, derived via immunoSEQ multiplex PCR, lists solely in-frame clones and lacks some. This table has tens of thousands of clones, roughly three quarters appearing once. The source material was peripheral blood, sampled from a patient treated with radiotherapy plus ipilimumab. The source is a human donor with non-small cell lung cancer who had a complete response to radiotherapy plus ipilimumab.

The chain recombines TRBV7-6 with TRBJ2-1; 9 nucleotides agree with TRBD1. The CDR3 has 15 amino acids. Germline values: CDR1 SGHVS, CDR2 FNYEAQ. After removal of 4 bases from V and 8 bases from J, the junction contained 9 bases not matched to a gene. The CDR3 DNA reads TGTGCCAGCAGCTATTACGGGACAGGGTTAGATGAGCAGTTCTTC. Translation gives CASSYYGTGLDEQFF.

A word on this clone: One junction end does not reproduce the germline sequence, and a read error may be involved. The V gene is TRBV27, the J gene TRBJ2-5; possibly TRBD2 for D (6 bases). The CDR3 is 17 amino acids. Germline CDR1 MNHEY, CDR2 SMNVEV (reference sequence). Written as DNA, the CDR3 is TGTGCCGGCAGTTTATCGATGTCTAGCGTTATAGAAGAGACCCAGTACTTC. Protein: CAGSLSMSSVIEETQYF.

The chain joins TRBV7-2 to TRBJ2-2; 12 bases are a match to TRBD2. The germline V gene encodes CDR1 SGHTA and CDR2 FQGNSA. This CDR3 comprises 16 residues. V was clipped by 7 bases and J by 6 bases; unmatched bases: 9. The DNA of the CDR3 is TGTGCCAGCACCTCGGGGTCTAGCGGGGGGGCCGGGGAGCTGTTTTTT. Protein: CASTSGSSGGAGELFF.

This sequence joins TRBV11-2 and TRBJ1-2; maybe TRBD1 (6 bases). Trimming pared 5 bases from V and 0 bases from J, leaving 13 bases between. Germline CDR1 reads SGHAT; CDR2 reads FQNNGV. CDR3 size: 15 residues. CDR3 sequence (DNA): TGTGCCAGCAGCCTCAGGGGAATAGCTAACTATGGCTACACCTTC. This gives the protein CASSLRGIANYGYTF.

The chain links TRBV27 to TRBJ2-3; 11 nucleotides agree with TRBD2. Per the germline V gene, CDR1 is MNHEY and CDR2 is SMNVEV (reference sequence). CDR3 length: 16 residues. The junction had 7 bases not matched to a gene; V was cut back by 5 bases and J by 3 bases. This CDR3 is CASSQITSGSTDTQYF. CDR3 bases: TGTGCCAGCAGTCAAATAACTAGCGGGAGTACAGATACGCAGTATTTT.

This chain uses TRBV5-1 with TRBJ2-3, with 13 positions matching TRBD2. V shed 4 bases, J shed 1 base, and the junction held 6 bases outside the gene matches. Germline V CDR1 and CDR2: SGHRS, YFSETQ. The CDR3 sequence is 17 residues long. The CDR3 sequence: CASSPGTSGTGTDTQYF. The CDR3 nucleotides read TGCGCCAGCAGCCCCGGGACTAGCGGGACGGGCACAGATACGCAGTATTTT.

The CDR3 DNA follows: TGTGCCAGTAGTATAGGGGCCCTTCGAGAGACCCAGTACTTC. Protein: CASSIGALRETQYF. V usage is TRBV19 and J usage is TRBJ2-5; D ambiguous. Germline V lookup: CDR1 LNHDA, CDR2 SQIVND (reference sequence). There are 14 residues in the CDR3. V lost 1 base to trimming and J lost 4 bases, with 10 bases between them.

The CDR3: CSGGRDGTGELFF. The CDR3 coding sequence is TGCAGCGGGGGGAGGGATGGGACCGGGGAGCTGTTTTTT. V is TRBV29-1 and J is TRBJ2-2; TRBD2 agrees at 7 bases. Germline CDR1 is SQVTM and CDR2 is ANQGSEA. This CDR3 is built from 13 residues. The trim removed 7 bases at V and 5 bases at J, leaving 7 bases unmatched.

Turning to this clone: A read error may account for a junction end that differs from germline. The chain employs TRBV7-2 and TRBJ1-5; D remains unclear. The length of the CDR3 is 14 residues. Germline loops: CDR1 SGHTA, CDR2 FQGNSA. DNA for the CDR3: TGTGCCAGCAGCCAGACTTATAGCAATCGGCCCCAGCATTTT. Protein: CASSQTYSNRPQHF.

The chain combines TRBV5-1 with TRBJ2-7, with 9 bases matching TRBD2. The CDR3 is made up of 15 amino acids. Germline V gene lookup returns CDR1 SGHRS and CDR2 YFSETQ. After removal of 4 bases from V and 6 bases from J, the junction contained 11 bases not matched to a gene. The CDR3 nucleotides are TGCGCCAGCAGCCCCTTGGCGGGGGGGCCTGGCGAGCAGTACTTC. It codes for CASSPLAGGPGEQYF.

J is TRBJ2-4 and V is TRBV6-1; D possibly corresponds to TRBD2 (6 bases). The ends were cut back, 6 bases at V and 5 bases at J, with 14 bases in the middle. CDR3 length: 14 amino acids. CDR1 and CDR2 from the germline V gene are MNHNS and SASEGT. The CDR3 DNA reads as TGTGCCAGCAGCAGCGCGGGGTTCCAAAACATTCAGTACTTC. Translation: CASSSAGFQNIQYF.

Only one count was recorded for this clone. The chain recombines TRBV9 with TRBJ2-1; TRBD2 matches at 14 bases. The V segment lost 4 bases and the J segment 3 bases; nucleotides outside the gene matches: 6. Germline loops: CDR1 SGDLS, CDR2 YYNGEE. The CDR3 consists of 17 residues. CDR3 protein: CASSPPGLAGDYNEQFF. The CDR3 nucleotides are TGTGCCAGCAGCCCTCCGGGACTAGCGGGAGACTACAATGAGCAGTTCTTC.

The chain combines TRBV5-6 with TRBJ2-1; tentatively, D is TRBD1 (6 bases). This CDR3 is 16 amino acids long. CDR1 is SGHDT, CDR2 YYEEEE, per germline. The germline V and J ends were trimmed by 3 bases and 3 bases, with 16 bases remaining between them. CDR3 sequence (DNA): TGTGCCAGCAGCTCGGGGTCGGGACAAATCTACAATGAGCAGTTCTTC. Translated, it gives CASSSGSGQIYNEQFF.

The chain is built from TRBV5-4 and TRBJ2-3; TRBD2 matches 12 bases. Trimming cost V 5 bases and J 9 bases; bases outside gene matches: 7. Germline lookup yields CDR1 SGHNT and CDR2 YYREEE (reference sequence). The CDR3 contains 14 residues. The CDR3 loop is CASSLTSGGQTQYF. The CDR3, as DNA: TGTGCCAGCAGTTTGACTAGCGGGGGACAAACGCAGTATTTT. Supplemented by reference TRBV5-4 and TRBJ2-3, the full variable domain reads ETGVTQSPTHLIKTRGQQVTLRCSSQSGHNTVSWYQQALGQGPQFIFQYYREEENGRGNFPPRFSGLQFPNYSSELNVNALELDDSALYLCASSLTSGGQTQYFGPGTRLTVL.

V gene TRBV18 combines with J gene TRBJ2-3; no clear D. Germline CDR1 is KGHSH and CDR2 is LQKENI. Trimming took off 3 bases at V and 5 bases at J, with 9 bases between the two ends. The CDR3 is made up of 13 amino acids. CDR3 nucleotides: TGTGCCAGCTCACCTAACAATCAAGATACGCAGTATTTT. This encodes CASSPNNQDTQYF.

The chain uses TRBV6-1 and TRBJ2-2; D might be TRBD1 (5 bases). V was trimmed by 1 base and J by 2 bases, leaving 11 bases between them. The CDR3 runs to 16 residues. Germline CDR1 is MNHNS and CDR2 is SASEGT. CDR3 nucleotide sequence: TGTGCCAGCAGTGAAGGCCAGGGTCGTAACACCGGGGAGCTGTTTTTT. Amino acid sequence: CASSEGQGRNTGELFF.

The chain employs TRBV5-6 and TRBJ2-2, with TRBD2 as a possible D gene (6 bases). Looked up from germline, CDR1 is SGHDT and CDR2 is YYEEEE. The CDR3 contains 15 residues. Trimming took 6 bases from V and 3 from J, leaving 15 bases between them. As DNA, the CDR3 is TGTGCCAGCAAGGCCTCGGGGGTTTACACCGGGGAGCTGTTTTTT. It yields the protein CASKASGVYTGELFF.

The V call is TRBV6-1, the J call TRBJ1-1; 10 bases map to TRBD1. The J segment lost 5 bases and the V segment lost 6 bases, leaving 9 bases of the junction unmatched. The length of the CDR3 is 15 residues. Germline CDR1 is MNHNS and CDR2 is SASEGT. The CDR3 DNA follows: TGTGCCAGCAGATCACGGGACAGGGGAAAAACTGAAGCTTTCTTT. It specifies CASRSRDRGKTEAFF.

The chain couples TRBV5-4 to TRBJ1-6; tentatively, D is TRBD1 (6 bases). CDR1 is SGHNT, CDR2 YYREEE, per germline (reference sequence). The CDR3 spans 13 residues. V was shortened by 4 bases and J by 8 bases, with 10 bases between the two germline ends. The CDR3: CASSLPGDSPLHF. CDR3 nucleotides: TGTGCCAGCAGCCTACCAGGGGATTCACCCCTCCACTTT. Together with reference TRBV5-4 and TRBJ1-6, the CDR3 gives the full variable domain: ETGVTQSPTHLIKTRGQQVTLRCSSQSGHNTVSWYQQALGQGPQFIFQYYREEENGRGNFPPRFSGLQFPNYSSELNVNALELDDSALYLCASSLPGDSPLHFGNGTRLTVT.

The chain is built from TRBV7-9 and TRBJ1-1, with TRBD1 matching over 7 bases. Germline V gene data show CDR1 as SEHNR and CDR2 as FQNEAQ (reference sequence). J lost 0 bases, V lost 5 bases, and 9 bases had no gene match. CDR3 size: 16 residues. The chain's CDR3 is CASSPRQGRMNTEAFF. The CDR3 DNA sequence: TGTGCCAGCAGCCCGCGACAGGGTCGGATGAACACTGAAGCTTTCTTT.

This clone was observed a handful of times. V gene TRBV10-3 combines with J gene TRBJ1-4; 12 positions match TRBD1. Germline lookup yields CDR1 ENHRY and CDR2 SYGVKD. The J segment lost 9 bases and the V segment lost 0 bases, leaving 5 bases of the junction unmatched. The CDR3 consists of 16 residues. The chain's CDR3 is CAISESSGQGAQKLFF. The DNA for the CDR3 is TGTGCCATCAGTGAGTCGTCGGGACAGGGGGCACAAAAACTGTTTTTT.

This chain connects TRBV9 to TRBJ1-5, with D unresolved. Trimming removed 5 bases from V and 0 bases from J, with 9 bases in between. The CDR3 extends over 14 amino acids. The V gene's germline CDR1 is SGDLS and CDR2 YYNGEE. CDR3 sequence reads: CASSRGFSNQPQHF. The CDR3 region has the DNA TGTGCCAGCAGTCGAGGCTTTAGCAATCAGCCCCAGCATTTT. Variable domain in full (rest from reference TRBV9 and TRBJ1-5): DSGVTQTPKHLITATGQRVTLRCSPRSGDLSVYWYQQSLDQGLQFLIQYYNGEERAKGNILERFSAQQFPDLHSELNLSSLELGDSALYFCASSRGFSNQPQHFGDGTRLSIL.

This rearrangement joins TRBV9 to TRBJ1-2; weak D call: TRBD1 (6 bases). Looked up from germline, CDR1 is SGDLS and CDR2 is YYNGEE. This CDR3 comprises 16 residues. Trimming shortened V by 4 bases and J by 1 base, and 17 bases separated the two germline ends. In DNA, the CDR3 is TGTGCCAGCAGCCCCTGGGACATACCCGATAACTATGGCTACACCTTC. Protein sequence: CASSPWDIPDNYGYTF.

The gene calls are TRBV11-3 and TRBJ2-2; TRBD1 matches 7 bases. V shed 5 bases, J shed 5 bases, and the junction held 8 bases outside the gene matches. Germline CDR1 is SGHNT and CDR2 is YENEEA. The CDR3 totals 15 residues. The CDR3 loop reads CASSPQGVITGELFF. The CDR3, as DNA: TGTGCCAGCAGCCCCCAGGGGGTTATAACCGGGGAGCTGTTTTTT.

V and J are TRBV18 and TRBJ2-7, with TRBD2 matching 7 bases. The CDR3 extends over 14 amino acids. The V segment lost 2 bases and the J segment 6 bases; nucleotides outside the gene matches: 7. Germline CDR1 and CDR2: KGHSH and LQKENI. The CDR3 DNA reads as TGTGCCAGCTCACCAGGGACTACCCCTCCCGAGCAGTACGTC. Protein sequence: CASSPGTTPPEQYV.

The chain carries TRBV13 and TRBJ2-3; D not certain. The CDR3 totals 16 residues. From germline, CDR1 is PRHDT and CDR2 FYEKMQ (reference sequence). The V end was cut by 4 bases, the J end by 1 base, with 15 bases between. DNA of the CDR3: TGTGCCAGCAGCTACCCATCGGGTTCTGGCACAGATACGCAGTATTTT. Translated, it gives CASSYPSGSGTDTQYF.

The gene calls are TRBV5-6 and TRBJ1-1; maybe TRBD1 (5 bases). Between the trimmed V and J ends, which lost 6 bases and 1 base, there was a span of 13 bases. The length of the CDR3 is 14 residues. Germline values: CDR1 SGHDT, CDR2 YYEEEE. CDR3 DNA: TGTGCCAGCAACCCCATACAGGAGAACACTGAAGCTTTCTTT. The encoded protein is CASNPIQENTEAFF.

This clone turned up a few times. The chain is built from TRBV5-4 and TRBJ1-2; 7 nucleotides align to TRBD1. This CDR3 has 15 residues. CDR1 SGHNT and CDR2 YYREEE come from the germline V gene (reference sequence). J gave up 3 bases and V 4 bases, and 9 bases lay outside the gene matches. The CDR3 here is CASSRPSQGYYGYTF. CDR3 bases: TGTGCCAGCAGCCGACCGTCACAGGGGTACTATGGCTACACCTTC.

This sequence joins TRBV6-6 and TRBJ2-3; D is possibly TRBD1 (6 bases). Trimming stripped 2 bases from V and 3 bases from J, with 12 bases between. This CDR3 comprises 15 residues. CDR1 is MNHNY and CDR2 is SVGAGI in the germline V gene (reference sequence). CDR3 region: CASSYGQFVTDTQYF. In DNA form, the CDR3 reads TGTGCCAGCAGTTACGGACAGTTTGTGACAGATACGCAGTATTTT.